The 9 T cell receptor beta chains below were found in one sample sequenced in a study of T cells after yellow fever vaccination. Via MiXCR, TCRdb re-called the 5' RACE reads, giving one row per CDR3 protein. The sample carries nearly 350,000 distinct CDR3 sequences, roughly 8.6% recorded once. Specimen: PBMCs, collected roughly 45 days after the first yellow fever vaccination. The receptors come from a young man who received the YFV17D yellow fever vaccine.

The rearrangement uses TRBV20-1 and TRBJ1-6, with 9 bases that match TRBD1. The germline gives CDR1 DFQATT, CDR2 SNEGSKA (reference sequence). V was pared by 3 bases and J by 9 bases, with 3 bases of the junction left unmatched. This CDR3 spans 13 amino acids. This CDR3 is CSASGTGSSPLHF. The CDR3 DNA reads TGCAGTGCTAGTGGGACAGGGAGTTCACCCCTCCACTTT.

This clonotype was counted ten times or more. The gene calls are TRBV13 and TRBJ2-1; 8 nucleotides line up with TRBD1. This CDR3 is 15 amino acids long. Per the germline V gene, CDR1 is PRHDT and CDR2 is FYEKMQ (reference sequence). Trimming cost V 5 bases and J 3 bases; bases outside gene matches: 6. This CDR3 reads CASSLGQGYYNEQFF. The CDR3 nucleotides read TGTGCCAGCAGCCTTGGACAGGGCTACTACAATGAGCAGTTCTTC.

V and J are TRBV27 and TRBJ1-6, with D perhaps TRBD1 (5 bases). V was trimmed by 2 bases and J by 8 bases, leaving 16 bases between them. From germline, CDR1 is MNHEY and CDR2 SMNVEV (reference sequence). The CDR3 sequence is 16 residues long. The CDR3 DNA reads as TGTGCCAGCAGTTTAAGGAGACAGAGGTCAGATTCACCCCTCCACTTT. This codes for CASSLRRQRSDSPLHF.

This clonotype was seen a handful of times. This chain connects TRBV12-3 or TRBV12-4 to TRBJ1-3; unclear D gene. The CDR3 runs 13 residues. Trimming took off 10 bases at V and 0 bases at J, with 10 bases between the two ends. CDR3 nucleotides: TGTGCCACCGGACGGAGCTCTGGAAACACCATATATTTT. Its protein is CATGRSSGNTIYF.

The V and J genes are TRBV6-1 and TRBJ1-4; 9 nucleotides align to TRBD1. This CDR3 has 16 amino acids. The germline gives CDR1 MNHNS, CDR2 SASEGT. V was pared by 6 bases and J by 7 bases, with 12 bases of the junction left unmatched. The CDR3 region is CASSFQQGASGEKLFF. The CDR3 DNA reads as TGTGCCAGCAGCTTTCAACAGGGGGCGAGTGGTGAAAAACTGTTTTTT.

The chain carries TRBV7-2 and TRBJ2-7, with 7 positions matching TRBD1. The CDR3 is made up of 16 amino acids. Germline V gives CDR1 SGHTA, CDR2 FQGNSA. Losses at the gene ends were 6 bases for V and 3 bases for J; bases not matched to a gene: 14. The CDR3 DNA is TGTGCCAGCAGTCCCTACCCAGGACAGGACTTCTACGAGCAGTACGTC. As protein: CASSPYPGQDFYEQYV.

The gene calls are TRBV18 and TRBJ1-1; unclear D gene. Germline values: CDR1 KGHSH, CDR2 LQKENI. V gave up 4 bases and J gave up 4 bases, with 7 bases separating them. The CDR3 contains 12 residues. The CDR3 sequence: CASSRVPTEAFF. The CDR3 bases are TGTGCCAGCTCACGAGTCCCCACTGAAGCTTTCTTT.

This sequence joins TRBV29-1 and TRBJ2-1; TRBD2 is a possible D gene (6 bases). The V and J ends lost 3 bases and 8 bases respectively, with 11 bases between them. The germline gives CDR1 SQVTM, CDR2 ANQGSEA. This CDR3 comprises 12 residues. Here the CDR3 reads CSVERSGDEQFF. CDR3 in DNA: TGCAGCGTTGAGAGGTCGGGGGATGAGCAGTTCTTC.

This clonotype showed up just a few times. This chain uses TRBV29-1 with TRBJ2-5; 9 bases map to TRBD2. The CDR3 contains 14 residues. Germline CDR1 SQVTM, CDR2 ANQGSEA. The ends lost 2 bases at V and 5 bases at J; junction bases unmatched: 6. The CDR3 nucleotides are TGCAGCGTTGAAAGAGCGGGGGGCGGGGAGACCCAGTACTTC. Its translation: CSVERAGGGETQYF.